Listed below are T cell receptor beta chains from one sample, sequenced in a study of cytomegalovirus exposure and HLA in healthy donors. Sequenced by immunoSEQ multiplex PCR; TCRdb stores in-frame clones only, minus some. This table has 130,000 or so clones, 65% to 85% appearing once. Sequenced: PBMCs. Source of these receptors: a woman in her thirties or forties in good health and CMV-seropositive. Each CDR3 is given with its conserved first and last residue. A D gene is named only where the DNA matches it firmly. A row's size may be missing; if present it is once, few, many or a size class.

J: TRBJ1-1; D: TRBD1; V: TRBV6-5; size: -; DNA: TGTGCCAGCAGTTACGGCGGACAGGGGACCACTGAAGCTTTCTTT; CDR3: CASSYGGQGTTEAFF
J: TRBJ1-2; D: TRBD1; V: TRBV25-1; size: -; DNA: TGTGCCAGCTCAGGACAGGGGGCCTATGGCTACACCTTC; CDR3: CASSGQGAYGYTF
J: TRBJ2-5; D: -; V: TRBV13; size: -; DNA: TGTGCCAGCAGCGTACTACAGGGCGTCGAGACCCAGTACTTC; CDR3: CASSVLQGVETQYF
J: TRBJ1-4; D: TRBD1; V: TRBV4-2; size: -; DNA: TGTGCCAGCAGCCAAGATCATCGGGACAGGGAGAGGGGTGAAAAACTGTTTTTT; CDR3: CASSQDHRDRERGEKLFF
J: TRBJ1-1; D: -; V: TRBV19; size: -; DNA: TGTGCCAGTAGTATTGGGCCGAACACTGAAGCTTTCTTT; CDR3: CASSIGPNTEAFF
J: TRBJ2-5; D: TRBD1; V: TRBV9; size: -; DNA: TGTGCCAGCAGCGTGGGACAGCTTAAAGAGACCCAGTACTTC; CDR3: CASSVGQLKETQYF
J: TRBJ2-7; D: TRBD1; V: TRBV5-1; size: few; DNA: TGCGCCAGCAGCTCCGGGACAGCAGTCTACGAGCAGTACTTC; CDR3: CASSSGTAVYEQYF
J: TRBJ2-1; D: TRBD2; V: TRBV6-6; size: few; DNA: TGTGCCAGCAGTTTACTAGCGGGACCTTCTAATGAGCAGTTCTTC; CDR3: CASSLLAGPSNEQFF
J: TRBJ2-7; D: TRBD2; V: TRBV7-2; size: -; DNA: TGTGCCAGCAGCTCTTTCGGGGGGATTCCCTCCTACGAGCAGTACTTC; CDR3: CASSSFGGIPSYEQYF
J: TRBJ1-5; D: -; V: TRBV7-8; size: few; DNA: TGTGCCAGCAGCTTAGCGCCCAAGGGGGGCAATCAGCCCCAGCATTTT; CDR3: CASSLAPKGGNQPQHF
J: TRBJ1-4; D: -; V: TRBV5-4; size: few; DNA: TGTGCCAGCAGCTCGGAACCCGACCGGAGTGAAAAACTGTTTTTT; CDR3: CASSSEPDRSEKLFF
J: TRBJ1-1; D: -; V: TRBV7-3; size: -; DNA: TGTGCCAGCAGCTTAGTTCAGGGGAAGGACACTGAAGCTTTCTTT; CDR3: CASSLVQGKDTEAFF
J: TRBJ1-3; D: TRBD1; V: TRBV10-3; size: few; DNA: TGTGCCATCAGTTTTACCGGGACAGGGGCTGGAAACACCATATATTTT; CDR3: CAISFTGTGAGNTIYF
J: TRBJ2-5; D: TRBD2; V: TRBV18; size: -; DNA: TGTGCCAGCTCCGGAGCGGGGCAAGAGACCCAGTACTTC; CDR3: CASSGAGQETQYF
J: TRBJ1-1; D: TRBD1; V: TRBV9; size: -; DNA: TGTGCCAGCAGCGTATTTGACCGGACAGGGGGGACTGAAGCTTTCTTT; CDR3: CASSVFDRTGGTEAFF
J: TRBJ1-1; D: -; V: TRBV12-2; size: once; DNA: TGTGCAAGTCGCGGCACAGGAACTGAAGCTTTCTTT; CDR3: CASRGTGTEAFF
J: TRBJ1-2; D: TRBD1; V: TRBV5-1; size: once; DNA: TGCGCCAGCAGCTTGTCCCGGAGTGAGGGGGCCTATGGCTACACCTTC; CDR3: CASSLSRSEGAYGYTF
J: TRBJ2-7; D: -; V: TRBV7-2; size: once; DNA: TGTGCCAGCAGCCTTTACTCCCCTCGCTACGAGCAGTACTTC; CDR3: CASSLYSPRYEQYF
J: TRBJ2-7; D: TRBD1; V: TRBV29-1; size: -; DNA: TGCAGCGTTGAAGACGGGGACAGACTATACGAGCAGTACTTC; CDR3: CSVEDGDRLYEQYF
J: TRBJ1-1; D: TRBD1; V: TRBV2; size: -; DNA: TGTGCCAGCAGTCCCAACAAACAGGGAAGGGGGCCTGGGAACACTGAAGCTTTCTTT; CDR3: CASSPNKQGRGPGNTEAFF
J: TRBJ2-3; D: TRBD1; V: TRBV4-2; size: -; DNA: TGTGCCAGCAGCCCGCGGACAGGGGCGGTCACAGATACGCAGTATTTT; CDR3: CASSPRTGAVTDTQYF
J: TRBJ2-3; D: -; V: TRBV2; size: few; DNA: TGTGCCAGCAGGGTTAGAACTAGCACAGATACGCAGTATTTT; CDR3: CASRVRTSTDTQYF
J: TRBJ1-1; D: -; V: TRBV6-5; size: -; DNA: TGTGCCAGCAGTTATGGAGGGAAGGGGACTGAAGCTTTCTTT; CDR3: CASSYGGKGTEAFF
J: TRBJ1-4; D: -; V: TRBV4-1; size: -; DNA: TGCGCCAGCAGCCAAGTTGGGGGGGAAAAACTGTTTTTT; CDR3: CASSQVGGEKLFF
J: TRBJ2-5; D: -; V: TRBV12-5; size: once; DNA: TGTGCTAGTGGTTTGGAGAGGAGGCCCCAGTACTTC; CDR3: CASGLERRPQYF
J: TRBJ1-2; D: -; V: TRBV2; size: -; DNA: TGTGCCAGCAGTACAGAGACCCCTTGGTATGGCTACACCTTC; CDR3: CASSTETPWYGYTF
J: TRBJ1-4; D: TRBD1; V: TRBV7-6; size: -; DNA: TGTGCCAGCAGCGTGGACAGGGGACATGAAAAACTGTTTTTT; CDR3: CASSVDRGHEKLFF
J: TRBJ2-7; D: TRBD2; V: TRBV27; size: -; DNA: TGTGCCAGCTGGACTAGCGGGAGGCCCCTAGTGCAGTACTTC; CDR3: CASWTSGRPLVQYF
J: TRBJ2-1; D: TRBD2; V: TRBV27; size: -; DNA: TGTGCCAGCAGTCCTGGACTAGACAATGAGCAGTTCTTC; CDR3: CASSPGLDNEQFF
J: TRBJ2-2; D: -; V: TRBV14; size: -; DNA: TGTGCCAGCAGCCAACGTTACGGCGGGCGGGTCACCGGGGAGCTGTTTTTT; CDR3: CASSQRYGGRVTGELFF
J: TRBJ2-3; D: TRBD1; V: TRBV6-5; size: -; DNA: TGTGCCAGCACCTCCGGGACAGGGAGCACAGATACGCAGTATTTT; CDR3: CASTSGTGSTDTQYF
J: TRBJ1-1; D: TRBD1; V: TRBV5-4; size: -; DNA: TGTGCCAGCAGCTTGGGGACAGGTTGGGGTGGCACTGAAGCTTTCTTT; CDR3: CASSLGTGWGGTEAFF
J: TRBJ1-1; D: -; V: TRBV7-2; size: -; DNA: TGTGCCAGCAGCCCTATCACTAGCACTGAAGCTTTCTTT; CDR3: CASSPITSTEAFF
J: TRBJ2-5; D: -; V: TRBV6-6; size: -; DNA: TGTGCCAGCATTTCCTTCCAAGAGACCCAGTACTTC; CDR3: CASISFQETQYF
J: TRBJ2-3; D: TRBD2; V: TRBV5-1; size: -; DNA: TGCGCCAGCAGCTGGCAACTAGCGGGGAGCACAGATACGCAGTATTTT; CDR3: CASSWQLAGSTDTQYF
J: TRBJ2-7; D: -; V: TRBV9; size: -; DNA: TGTGCCAGCAGCGTAGGCTTGGAGGGTTGGGAGAGCGAGCAGTACTTC; CDR3: CASSVGLEGWESEQYF
J: TRBJ1-5; D: TRBD1; V: TRBV30; size: -; DNA: TGTGCCTGGAGGCTGGGACAGGGAGATTATAGCAATCAGCCCCAGCATTTT; CDR3: CAWRLGQGDYSNQPQHF
J: TRBJ1-5; D: -; V: TRBV7-2; size: -; DNA: TGTGCCAGCAGCACACCAGGGGGCAATCAGCCCCAGCATTTT; CDR3: CASSTPGGNQPQHF
J: TRBJ1-5; D: -; V: TRBV19; size: few; DNA: TGTGCCAGCACCAACCCGGGGAGGCCCCAGCATTTT; CDR3: CASTNPGRPQHF
J: TRBJ2-7; D: -; V: TRBV5-1; size: -; DNA: TGCGCCAGCAGCGTTGGCGGACAGACCTACGAGCAGTACTTC; CDR3: CASSVGGQTYEQYF